A selection of T cell receptor beta chains follows, all from one sample in a study of blood T cell repertoires in COVID-19. The protocol was immunoSEQ multiplex PCR, while the TCRdb copy is restricted to in-frame clones and leaves out a portion. There are 200,000 to 250,000 clones in the sample; 65% to 90% occur only once, and 3% to 4.5% lies in the top ten. The sequenced sample consisted of PBMCs or T cells enriched from blood (not recorded which). The receptors stem from a woman in her 40s with acute COVID-19. Both conserved end residues are part of each CDR3. The D gene is left open where the match is weak. Clone sizes are given selectively: once, few, many, or a class where the clone is expanded.

>TRBD1|TRBV27|TRBJ2-1|-
CASPYPDRALYNEQFF
TGTGCCAGCCCTTATCCGGACAGGGCGCTTTACAATGAGCAGTTCTTC
>TRBD2|TRBV4-1|TRBJ2-2|-
CASSQERSGIGELFF
TGCGCCAGCAGCCAAGAACGGAGCGGGATCGGGGAGCTGTTTTTT
>-|TRBV12-3/TRBV12-4|TRBJ1-2|-
CAIQTVYGYTF
TGTGCCATCCAGACAGTCTATGGCTACACCTTC
>TRBD2|TRBV7-2|TRBJ2-3|-
CASSFGEGQYF
TGTGCCAGCAGCTTCGGGGAGGGCCAGTATTTT
>TRBD2|TRBV19|TRBJ2-1|-
CASSILVGLAGAGDEQFF
TGTGCCAGTAGTATTTTAGTTGGACTAGCGGGAGCTGGCGATGAGCAGTTCTTC
>-|TRBV29-1|TRBJ1-1|-
CSVGEQVNTEAFF
TGCAGCGTCGGAGAACAGGTAAACACTGAAGCTTTCTTT
>-|TRBV12-3/TRBV12-4|TRBJ2-1|-
CASSFGAPNEQFF
TGTGCCAGCAGTTTTGGGGCCCCCAATGAGCAGTTCTTC
>TRBD1|TRBV15|TRBJ1-5|-
CATSRQSTGWLSNQPQHF
TGTGCCACCAGCAGACAATCGACAGGGTGGTTGAGCAATCAGCCCCAGCATTTT
>TRBD2|TRBV19|TRBJ2-5|-
CASSMRLAGGRETQYF
TGTGCCAGTAGTATGAGACTAGCGGGAGGCCGGGAGACCCAGTACTTC
>-|TRBV5-6|TRBJ2-7|-
CASSRGRPNREQYF
TGTGCCAGCAGCCGCGGACGGCCGAACAGGGAGCAGTACTTC
>-|TRBV5-8|TRBJ2-1|-
CASSWRLVLYNEQFF
TGTGCCAGCAGCTGGCGACTAGTACTCTACAATGAGCAGTTCTTC
>-|TRBV2|TRBJ1-1|-
CASREGWTEAFF
TGTGCCAGCAGGGAGGGTTGGACTGAAGCTTTCTTT
>-|TRBV27|TRBJ1-5|-
CASSLWGSGEDQPQHF
TGTGCCAGCAGTTTGTGGGGGTCGGGAGAGGATCAGCCCCAGCATTTT
>TRBD2|TRBV28|TRBJ2-1|-
CASSPGTSGRRSEQFF
TGTGCCAGCAGTCCGGGGACTAGCGGGAGACGGAGTGAGCAGTTCTTC
>TRBD2|TRBV6-5|TRBJ2-3|few
CASTLSGGSTDTQYF
TGTGCCAGCACCCTATCGGGGGGAAGCACAGATACGCAGTATTTT
>TRBD2|TRBV5-1|TRBJ2-3|-
CASSLLGLAGGLPDTQYF
TGCGCCAGCAGCTTGCTGGGACTAGCGGGAGGGCTTCCAGATACGCAGTATTTT
>-|TRBV10-3|TRBJ2-7|few
CAITGPHLTLYEQYF
TGTGCCATCACCGGTCCCCATCTCACGCTTTACGAGCAGTACTTC
>TRBD1|TRBV11-3|TRBJ1-6|-
CASSPRTGGINSPLHF
TGTGCCAGCAGCCCGAGGACAGGGGGCATCAATTCACCCCTCCACTTT
>-|TRBV4-1|TRBJ2-1|-
CASSRALGRGDNEQFF
TGCGCCAGCAGCCGAGCTTTGGGGAGGGGGGACAATGAGCAGTTCTTC
>-|TRBV7-2|TRBJ2-7|few
CASSSRVTLSYEQYF
TGTGCCAGCAGCTCTCGGGTTACCCTCTCCTACGAGCAGTACTTC
>-|TRBV5-6|TRBJ2-1|-
CASSAVAGQFF
TGTGCCAGCAGCGCCGTAGCCGGACAGTTCTTC
>TRBD2|TRBV19|TRBJ2-2|once
CASSRPGLAGEKFTGELFF
TGTGCCAGTAGTAGACCCGGACTAGCGGGAGAAAAGTTCACCGGGGAGCTGTTTTTT
>-|TRBV28|TRBJ1-1|once
CAIKGPGRDEAFF
TGTGCCATCAAGGGCCCGGGGAGGGATGAAGCTTTCTTT
>TRBD2|TRBV2|TRBJ2-5|few
CASSLPLAPQYF
TGTGCCAGCAGTCTACCACTAGCGCCCCAGTACTTC
>-|TRBV18|TRBJ1-3|-
CASSPEKGSSGNTIYF
TGTGCCAGCTCACCAGAGAAAGGGAGCTCTGGAAACACCATATATTTT
>TRBD2|TRBV7-2|TRBJ2-7|-
CASSADSTSGRTSEQYF
TGTGCCAGCAGCGCCGACTCTACTAGCGGGAGGACGAGCGAGCAGTACTTC
>-|TRBV5-1|TRBJ2-3|-
CASRVALSTDTQYF
TGCGCCAGCAGGGTTGCGCTGAGCACAGATACGCAGTATTTT
>TRBD1|TRBV28|TRBJ1-2|-
CASREGTVNYGYTF
TGTGCCAGCAGAGAGGGGACAGTAAACTATGGCTACACCTTC
>-|TRBV9|TRBJ1-2|-
CASSPGTLTSFGYTF
TGTGCCAGCAGCCCTGGCACCCTCACCTCCTTTGGCTACACCTTC
>-|TRBV27|TRBJ2-1|-
CASSFRPFLDEQFF
TGTGCCAGCAGTTTTAGACCGTTTCTAGATGAGCAGTTCTTC
>-|TRBV19|TRBJ1-4|-
CASSTGQGGKLFF
TGTGCCAGTAGTACGGGCCAGGGTGGAAAACTGTTTTTT
>-|TRBV11-2|TRBJ2-1|once
CASSLDLWRSSYNEQFF
TGTGCCAGCAGCTTAGATCTCTGGAGGAGCTCCTACAATGAGCAGTTCTTC
>-|TRBV5-1|TRBJ2-3|-
CASSPAASTDTQYF
TGCGCCAGCTCCCCTGCGGCTAGCACAGATACGCAGTATTTT
>-|TRBV18|TRBJ2-7|-
CASSRQVGYEQYF
TGTGCCAGCTCACGACAGGTAGGCTACGAGCAGTACTTC
>TRBD2|TRBV19|TRBJ2-1|-
CATKREGPYNEQFF
TGTGCCACCAAGCGGGAGGGCCCGTACAATGAGCAGTTCTTC
>-|TRBV6-5|TRBJ2-7|-
CASRPFSSYEQYF
TGTGCCAGCAGGCCCTTCAGCTCCTACGAGCAGTACTTC
>TRBD1|TRBV19|TRBJ1-1|-
CASRGGTGGMNTEAFF
TGTGCCAGTAGGGGAGGGACAGGGGGAATGAACACTGAAGCTTTCTTT
>-|TRBV3-1/TRBV3-2|TRBJ2-5|-
CASSPSLEGLGETQYF
TGTGCCAGCAGCCCTTCTTTAGAGGGCCTCGGAGAGACCCAGTACTTC